The entry below describes one T cell receptor beta chain. The source of the sample is a study of blood T cell repertoires in COVID-19. Overall study context: Material from acute and convalescent COVID-19 was sourced from the United States, Italy and Spain. PBMCs, B-cell-depleted T cells, or T cells provided the cDNA or gDNA that made up the material.

Methods used by the authors: Reference gene primer amplification in the assay estimated nucleated cell counts. Here immunoSEQ multiplex PCR was the method, and the copy in TCRdb shows in-frame clones only, minus some. D and trimming come from the DNA, and the V and J calls and clone size come from that table. Of 120,000 to 150,000 clones detected, roughly 87% appear once; the ten largest clones hold around 1.5%. Germline CDR1 SGHNT, CDR2 YYREEE (reference sequence). CDR3 length: 13 amino acids. Trimming took 0 bases from V and 10 from J; bases not matched to a gene: 1. The sequence derives from a human donor in a cohort sampled during active COVID-19. The sample consisted of peripheral blood. This chain connects TRBV5-4 to TRBJ1-6; 7 bases match TRBD1. The CDR3 nucleotides read TGTGCCAGCAGCTTGGCCAGGGGGTCACCCCTCCACTTT. Translation: CASSLARGSPLHF.